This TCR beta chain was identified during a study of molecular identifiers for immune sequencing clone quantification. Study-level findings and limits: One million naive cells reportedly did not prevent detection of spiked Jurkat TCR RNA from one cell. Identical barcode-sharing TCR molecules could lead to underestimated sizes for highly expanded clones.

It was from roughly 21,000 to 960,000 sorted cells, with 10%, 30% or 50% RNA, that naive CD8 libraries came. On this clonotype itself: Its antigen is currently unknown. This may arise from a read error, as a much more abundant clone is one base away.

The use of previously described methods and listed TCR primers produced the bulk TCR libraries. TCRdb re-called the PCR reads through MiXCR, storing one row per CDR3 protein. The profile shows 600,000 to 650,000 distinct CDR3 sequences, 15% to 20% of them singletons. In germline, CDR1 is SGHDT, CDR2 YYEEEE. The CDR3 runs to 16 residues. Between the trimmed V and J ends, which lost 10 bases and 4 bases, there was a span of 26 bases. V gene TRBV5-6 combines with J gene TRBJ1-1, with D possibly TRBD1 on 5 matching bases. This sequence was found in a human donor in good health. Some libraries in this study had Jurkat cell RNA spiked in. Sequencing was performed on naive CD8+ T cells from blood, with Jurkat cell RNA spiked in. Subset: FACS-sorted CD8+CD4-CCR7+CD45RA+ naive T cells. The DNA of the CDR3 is TGTGCCGCAGTAGCATGGCGAGCGGAGGGGCGCACTGAAGCTTTCTTT. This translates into CAAVAWRAEGRTEAFF.